The sequence of this TCR beta chain was determined in a study of T-cell memory formation after mild COVID-19. General study points: Specificity for SARS-CoV-2 was not confirmed among the second-wave clones peaking on day 37.

This CDR3 region has 13 residues. Germline values: CDR1 MDHEN, CDR2 SYDVKM. V was pared by 10 bases and J by 1 base, with 14 bases between. Details on this clonotype: The antigen is not known.

cDNA libraries for TCR alpha and TCR beta, carrying sample barcodes and UMIs, came from 5'RACE with constant-segment primers. One entry per CDR3 protein results from TCRdb running MiXCR on the 5' RACE reads. The table lists about 430,000 distinct CDR3 sequences, roughly 17% of them singletons. Sequencing input: PBMCs or a T cell subset sorted from them (not recorded which). The sequence was obtained from a man between 18 and 29 years old who had mild COVID-19 (a few samples of this study predate the infection). Cell type and time point are not known. The chain uses TRBV28 and TRBJ2-7, with D possibly TRBD2 on 5 matching bases. The CDR3: CATRSGESYEQYV. The CDR3 DNA is TGTGCCACCCGCTCCGGGGAATCCTACGAGCAGTACGTC.